This T cell receptor beta chain was captured in a study of cytomegalovirus exposure and HLA in healthy donors. PCR involved 60 Vbeta and 13 Jbeta primers. Clones were sequenced by immunoSEQ multiplex PCR, and TCRdb holds only the in-frame ones, with some missing. The data hold 150,000 or so clones, with approximately 80% observed a single time. Study-wide findings and caveats: Later on, an analysis tied approximately 17,000 TCR beta sequences to HLA alleles at 0.05 false discovery rate. Clonal expansion was found to be greater in HLA-associated TCR beta chains than in equally common others in a later analysis. Most TCR sequences were uncommon, yet certain public TCRs appeared in many donors.

Notes on this clone: Its cognate antigen is unknown.

V shed 4 bases and J shed 8 bases, with 14 bases lying between them. This CDR3 region has 13 residues. Germline CDR1 LGHNA, CDR2 YNFKEQ. This TCR derives from a man aged 30 to 39 in good health and CMV-seropositive. The chain carries TRBV4-2 and TRBJ1-2; no clear D gene. Sequences were obtained from PBMCs. In DNA, the CDR3 is TGTGCCAGCAGCCCACGGATTGAGGGAGGCTACACCTTC. Residues: CASSPRIEGGYTF.